This is a list of T cell receptor beta chains from one sample in a study of T cells in Graves' hyperthyroidism and ophthalmopathy. TCRdb re-called the multiplex PCR reads through MiXCR, storing one row per CDR3 protein. The table shows roughly 600,000 distinct CDR3 sequences, with about 14% occurring only once. The sequenced material came from blood. Receptors originate from a woman between 45 and 65 years old with Graves' ophthalmopathy. Both conserved end residues are part of each CDR3. A D gene is named only where the DNA matches it firmly. Size is omitted from some rows. Given values are once, few, many or a class for expanded clones.

V gene: TRBV11-1; D gene: NA; clone size: many; J gene: TRBJ2-1; CDR3 protein: CASSSGLVFDNEQFF; CDR3 DNA: TGTGCCAGCAGCTCGGGACTTGTTTTTGACAATGAGCAGTTCTTC
V gene: TRBV29-1; D gene: TRBD2; clone size: many; J gene: TRBJ2-1; CDR3 protein: CSVDRQTSAYNEQFF; CDR3 DNA: TGCAGCGTTGACCGCCAGACTAGCGCTTACAATGAGCAGTTCTTC
V gene: TRBV30; D gene: NA; clone size: many; J gene: TRBJ1-1; CDR3 protein: CAWNAGVWGTEAFF; CDR3 DNA: TGTGCCTGGAACGCAGGGGTATGGGGCACTGAAGCTTTCTTT
V gene: TRBV9; D gene: NA; clone size: NA; J gene: TRBJ2-7; CDR3 protein: CASSAGGTVSYEQYF; CDR3 DNA: TGTGCCAGCAGCGCAGGGGGGACAGTCTCCTACGAGCAGTACTTC
V gene: TRBV20-1; D gene: TRBD1; clone size: NA; J gene: TRBJ2-2; CDR3 protein: CSATGGNGELFF; CDR3 DNA: TGCAGTGCTACAGGGGGCAACGGGGAGCTGTTTTTT
V gene: TRBV7-2; D gene: TRBD1; clone size: many; J gene: TRBJ2-5; CDR3 protein: CASTPGQDVGTQYF; CDR3 DNA: TGTGCCAGCACCCCCGGACAGGACGTTGGGACCCAGTACTTC
V gene: TRBV6-1; D gene: NA; clone size: NA; J gene: TRBJ2-7; CDR3 protein: CATGPAQRDFYEQYF; CDR3 DNA: TGTGCCACAGGCCCAGCCCAGAGGGACTTCTACGAGCAGTACTTC
V gene: TRBV7-2; D gene: TRBD2; clone size: NA; J gene: TRBJ2-2; CDR3 protein: CASSLFGLAGGINTGELFF; CDR3 DNA: TGTGCCAGCAGCTTATTCGGACTAGCGGGAGGGATAAACACCGGGGAGCTGTTTTTT
V gene: TRBV20-1; D gene: TRBD2; clone size: many; J gene: TRBJ2-3; CDR3 protein: CSARPSGRALTDTQYF; CDR3 DNA: TGCAGTGCTAGACCTAGCGGGAGGGCCCTCACAGATACGCAGTATTTT
V gene: TRBV6-1; D gene: NA; clone size: few; J gene: TRBJ2-5; CDR3 protein: CASSKHEGRETQYF; CDR3 DNA: TGTGCCAGCAGTAAACACGAGGGTAGAGAGACCCAGTACTTC
V gene: TRBV30; D gene: TRBD2; clone size: NA; J gene: TRBJ2-1; CDR3 protein: CAWSTSASYNEQFF; CDR3 DNA: TGTGCCTGGAGTACTAGCGCGTCCTACAATGAGCAGTTCTTC
V gene: TRBV12-3/TRBV12-4; D gene: NA; clone size: many; J gene: TRBJ2-5; CDR3 protein: CASSVSQETQYF; CDR3 DNA: TGTGCCAGCAGTGTATCTCAAGAGACCCAGTACTTC
V gene: TRBV18; D gene: NA; clone size: NA; J gene: TRBJ1-2; CDR3 protein: CASSPSRESYGYTF; CDR3 DNA: TGTGCCAGCTCACCTTCCAGGGAGAGCTATGGCTACACCTTC
V gene: TRBV4-2; D gene: NA; clone size: NA; J gene: TRBJ2-7; CDR3 protein: CASSQPRDRASYEQYF; CDR3 DNA: TGTGCCAGCAGCCAACCCCGGGACCGGGCCTCCTACGAGCAGTACTTC
V gene: TRBV5-6; D gene: TRBD2; clone size: many; J gene: TRBJ2-3; CDR3 protein: CASSWGLATSTDTQYF; CDR3 DNA: TGTGCCAGCAGCTGGGGACTAGCGACTAGCACAGATACGCAGTATTTT
V gene: TRBV3-1; D gene: NA; clone size: many; J gene: TRBJ2-3; CDR3 protein: CASSQVRELGFTDTQYF; CDR3 DNA: TGTGCCAGCAGCCAAGTAAGGGAGTTGGGGTTCACAGATACGCAGTATTTT
V gene: TRBV24-1; D gene: TRBD1; clone size: NA; J gene: TRBJ2-4; CDR3 protein: CATSDSRQGASNSQYF; CDR3 DNA: TGTGCCACCAGTGATTCCCGACAGGGGGCTTCGAACAGTCAGTACTTC
V gene: TRBV19; D gene: TRBD2; clone size: few; J gene: TRBJ2-1; CDR3 protein: CASSPRTSGSAQSSYNEQFF; CDR3 DNA: TGTGCCAGTAGTCCACGGACTAGCGGGAGTGCACAGAGCTCCTACAATGAGCAGTTCTTC
V gene: TRBV6-2/TRBV6-3; D gene: NA; clone size: many; J gene: TRBJ2-7; CDR3 protein: CATHPTMGTYEQYF; CDR3 DNA: TGTGCCACACACCCCACTATGGGAACCTACGAGCAGTACTTC
V gene: TRBV3-1; D gene: NA; clone size: many; J gene: TRBJ2-3; CDR3 protein: CASSLNRDTQYF; CDR3 DNA: TGTGCCAGCAGCCTAAACAGAGATACGCAGTATTTT
V gene: TRBV5-1; D gene: TRBD1; clone size: NA; J gene: TRBJ1-3; CDR3 protein: CASSPRTGVNTIYF; CDR3 DNA: TGCGCCAGCAGTCCCAGGACAGGGGTAAACACCATATATTTT
V gene: TRBV19; D gene: TRBD2; clone size: NA; J gene: TRBJ2-5; CDR3 protein: CASSIGASGSIARETQYF; CDR3 DNA: TGTGCCAGTAGTATCGGGGCTAGCGGGAGTATAGCTCGAGAGACCCAGTACTTC
V gene: TRBV3-1; D gene: TRBD2; clone size: many; J gene: TRBJ2-7; CDR3 protein: CASSPRGSGRYEQYF; CDR3 DNA: TGTGCCAGCAGCCCCCGGGGTAGCGGGCGGTACGAGCAGTACTTC
V gene: TRBV7-9; D gene: NA; clone size: NA; J gene: TRBJ1-6; CDR3 protein: CASSLDNSHLHF; CDR3 DNA: TGTGCCAGCAGCTTGGATAATTCACACCTCCACTTT
V gene: TRBV15; D gene: TRBD2; clone size: few; J gene: TRBJ2-1; CDR3 protein: CATRLAVYNEQFF; CDR3 DNA: TGTGCCACTCGACTAGCGGTCTACAATGAGCAGTTCTTC
V gene: TRBV5-1; D gene: TRBD1; clone size: many; J gene: TRBJ1-2; CDR3 protein: CASSDGQGAPGYTF; CDR3 DNA: TGCGCCAGCAGCGACGGACAGGGGGCACCTGGCTACACCTTC
V gene: TRBV9; D gene: NA; clone size: NA; J gene: TRBJ2-2; CDR3 protein: CASSVSNTGELFF; CDR3 DNA: TGTGCCAGCAGCGTATCTAACACCGGGGAGCTGTTTTTT
V gene: TRBV30; D gene: NA; clone size: NA; J gene: TRBJ2-6; CDR3 protein: CAWSVSLANVLTF; CDR3 DNA: TGTGCCTGGAGTGTATCCTTAGCCAACGTCCTGACTTTC
V gene: TRBV30; D gene: NA; clone size: NA; J gene: TRBJ1-6; CDR3 protein: CAWERAARGTPLHF; CDR3 DNA: TGTGCCTGGGAACGGGCCGCCCGCGGGACACCCCTCCACTTT
V gene: TRBV19; D gene: NA; clone size: few; J gene: TRBJ1-5; CDR3 protein: CASTLGANSNQPQHF; CDR3 DNA: TGTGCCAGTACCCTGGGAGCGAATAGCAATCAGCCCCAGCATTTT
V gene: TRBV10-3; D gene: NA; clone size: many; J gene: TRBJ2-7; CDR3 protein: CATLDIYEQYF; CDR3 DNA: TGTGCCACCCTGGACATTTACGAGCAGTACTTC
V gene: TRBV27; D gene: NA; clone size: once; J gene: TRBJ2-5; CDR3 protein: CASRTHETQYF; CDR3 DNA: TGTGCCAGCAGAACCCATGAGACCCAGTACTTC
V gene: TRBV7-2; D gene: TRBD2; clone size: many; J gene: TRBJ2-5; CDR3 protein: CASSFQAGGQGTQYF; CDR3 DNA: TGTGCCAGCAGCTTTCAAGCGGGAGGGCAAGGGACCCAGTACTTC
V gene: TRBV6-5; D gene: NA; clone size: NA; J gene: TRBJ2-7; CDR3 protein: CASSYVFGSYEQYF; CDR3 DNA: TGTGCCAGCAGTTACGTGTTCGGGTCCTACGAGCAGTACTTC
V gene: TRBV10-3; D gene: TRBD1; clone size: many; J gene: TRBJ2-5; CDR3 protein: CAISGGTAQETQYF; CDR3 DNA: TGTGCCATCAGTGGTGGGACAGCCCAAGAGACCCAGTACTTC
V gene: TRBV7-8; D gene: NA; clone size: many; J gene: TRBJ1-1; CDR3 protein: CASSLTEMNTEAFF; CDR3 DNA: TGTGCCAGCAGCTTGACAGAGATGAACACTGAAGCTTTCTTT
V gene: TRBV30; D gene: NA; clone size: many; J gene: TRBJ2-3; CDR3 protein: CAWLRADTQYF; CDR3 DNA: TGTGCCTGGTTAAGGGCAGATACGCAGTATTTT
V gene: TRBV9; D gene: TRBD1; clone size: NA; J gene: TRBJ2-5; CDR3 protein: CASANTAGGETQYF; CDR3 DNA: TGTGCCAGCGCTAATACCGCAGGGGGAGAGACCCAGTACTTC
V gene: TRBV6-1; D gene: NA; clone size: NA; J gene: TRBJ2-1; CDR3 protein: CASTNEGGEQFF; CDR3 DNA: TGTGCCAGCACCAACGAGGGGGGTGAGCAGTTCTTC
V gene: TRBV14; D gene: TRBD2; clone size: few; J gene: TRBJ2-1; CDR3 protein: CASSQEGISGRGYNEQFF; CDR3 DNA: TGTGCCAGCAGCCAAGAAGGGATTAGCGGGAGAGGCTACAATGAGCAGTTCTTC
V gene: TRBV27; D gene: NA; clone size: NA; J gene: TRBJ2-2; CDR3 protein: CASSLSVGNAGELFF; CDR3 DNA: TGTGCCAGCAGTTTATCTGTCGGGAACGCCGGGGAGCTGTTTTTT
V gene: TRBV3-1; D gene: NA; clone size: many; J gene: TRBJ1-5; CDR3 protein: CASSQVPGSNQPQHF; CDR3 DNA: TGTGCCAGCAGCCAAGTTCCGGGCAGCAATCAGCCCCAGCATTTT
V gene: TRBV10-3; D gene: NA; clone size: few; J gene: TRBJ1-6; CDR3 protein: CAIGGGTDNSPLHF; CDR3 DNA: TGTGCCATCGGAGGTGGGACTGATAATTCACCCCTCCACTTT
V gene: TRBV27; D gene: TRBD2; clone size: many; J gene: TRBJ2-1; CDR3 protein: CASSLSVGLAPGNEQFF; CDR3 DNA: TGTGCCAGCAGTTTATCGGTCGGACTAGCTCCGGGCAATGAGCAGTTCTTC
V gene: TRBV4-3; D gene: TRBD2; clone size: NA; J gene: TRBJ2-4; CDR3 protein: CASSQSHGTSGRGPLAKNIQYF; CDR3 DNA: TGCGCCAGCAGCCAATCCCATGGGACTAGCGGGAGGGGACCTCTAGCCAAAAACATTCAGTACTTC
V gene: TRBV20-1; D gene: NA; clone size: many; J gene: TRBJ2-3; CDR3 protein: CSARVPGVNTQYF; CDR3 DNA: TGCAGTGCTAGAGTTCCTGGCGTTAATACGCAGTATTTT
V gene: TRBV6-5; D gene: TRBD1; clone size: many; J gene: TRBJ2-5; CDR3 protein: CASSYSMDRAAQYF; CDR3 DNA: TGTGCCAGCAGTTACTCGATGGACAGGGCGGCCCAGTACTTC
V gene: TRBV28; D gene: NA; clone size: few; J gene: TRBJ2-1; CDR3 protein: CASSLSGGLEQFF; CDR3 DNA: TGTGCCAGCAGTTTATCCGGGGGCCTTGAGCAGTTCTTC
V gene: TRBV5-5; D gene: NA; clone size: NA; J gene: TRBJ1-5; CDR3 protein: CASSLGRDNQPQHF; CDR3 DNA: TGTGCCAGCAGCTTGGGTAGGGACAATCAGCCCCAGCATTTT
V gene: TRBV20-1; D gene: NA; clone size: many; J gene: TRBJ1-1; CDR3 protein: CSARSGAKDTEAFF; CDR3 DNA: TGCAGTGCTAGATCTGGGGCTAAGGACACTGAAGCTTTCTTT
V gene: TRBV14; D gene: TRBD1; clone size: many; J gene: TRBJ1-1; CDR3 protein: CASSQDLRRTGEAFF; CDR3 DNA: TGTGCCAGCAGCCAAGATTTGCGGCGGACAGGGGAAGCTTTCTTT
V gene: TRBV28; D gene: TRBD1; clone size: many; J gene: TRBJ1-1; CDR3 protein: CASQKQGGTEAFF; CDR3 DNA: TGTGCCAGCCAAAAACAGGGGGGCACTGAAGCTTTCTTT
V gene: TRBV20-1; D gene: TRBD1; clone size: few; J gene: TRBJ1-5; CDR3 protein: CSARVQGGNQPQHF; CDR3 DNA: TGCAGTGCTAGAGTACAGGGGGGCAATCAGCCCCAGCATTTT
V gene: TRBV11-1; D gene: TRBD1; clone size: many; J gene: TRBJ2-2; CDR3 protein: CASSSKDRGGTGELFF; CDR3 DNA: TGTGCCAGCAGCTCGAAGGACAGGGGAGGGACCGGGGAGCTGTTTTTT
V gene: TRBV30; D gene: NA; clone size: many; J gene: TRBJ2-1; CDR3 protein: CAWTIPEVFYNEQFF; CDR3 DNA: TGTGCTTGGACGATTCCGGAGGTCTTCTACAATGAGCAGTTCTTC
V gene: TRBV28; D gene: NA; clone size: many; J gene: TRBJ2-1; CDR3 protein: CASTPGSANEQFF; CDR3 DNA: TGTGCCAGCACCCCGGGGAGCGCCAATGAGCAGTTCTTC
V gene: TRBV6-2/TRBV6-3; D gene: NA; clone size: many; J gene: TRBJ2-3; CDR3 protein: CASVNLPVSDTQYF; CDR3 DNA: TGTGCCAGCGTCAACTTACCGGTTTCGGATACGCAGTATTTT
V gene: TRBV19; D gene: TRBD1; clone size: few; J gene: TRBJ2-6; CDR3 protein: CASKGQGPMFLANVLTF; CDR3 DNA: TGTGCCAGTAAGGGACAGGGCCCGATGTTTCTAGCCAACGTCCTGACTTTC